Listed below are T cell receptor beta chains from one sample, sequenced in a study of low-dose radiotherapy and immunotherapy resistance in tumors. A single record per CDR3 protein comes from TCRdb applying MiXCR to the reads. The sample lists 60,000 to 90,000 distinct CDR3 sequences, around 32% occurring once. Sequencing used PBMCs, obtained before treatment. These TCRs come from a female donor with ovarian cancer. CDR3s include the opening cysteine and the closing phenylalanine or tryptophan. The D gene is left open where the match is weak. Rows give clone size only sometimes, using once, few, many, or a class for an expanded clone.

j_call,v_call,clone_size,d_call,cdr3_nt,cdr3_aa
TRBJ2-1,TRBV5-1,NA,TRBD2,TGCGCCAGCACCTCCGTTAGCGGGGGGGGTACGGATGAGCAGTTCTTC,CASTSVSGGGTDEQFF
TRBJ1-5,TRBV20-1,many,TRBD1,TGCAGTGCTAGCTGGGGGACAGGGGGAATTCAGCCCCAGCATTTT,CSASWGTGGIQPQHF
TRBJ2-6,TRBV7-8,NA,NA,TGTGCCAGCAGCTTAGCCGGCCTCTCTGGGGCCAACGTCCTGACTTTC,CASSLAGLSGANVLTF
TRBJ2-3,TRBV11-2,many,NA,TGTGCCAGCAGCTTTGGTGTTGGGCCGGAGGCTAGCACAGATACGCAGTATTTT,CASSFGVGPEASTDTQYF
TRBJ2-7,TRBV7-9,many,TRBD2,TGTGCCACCCGGGGGGATTTCGCCTACGAGCAGTACTTC,CATRGDFAYEQYF
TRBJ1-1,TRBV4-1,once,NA,TGCGCCAGCAGACAGCGGCCGGACGGATTGAACACTGAAGCTTTCTTT,CASRQRPDGLNTEAFF
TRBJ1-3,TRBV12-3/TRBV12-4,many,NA,TGTGCCAGCTGTCGATACGCTGCTGGAAACACCATATATTTT,CASCRYAAGNTIYF
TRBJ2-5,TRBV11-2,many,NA,TGTGCCAGCAGCCTAGGGGTCCCAGAGACCCAGTACTTC,CASSLGVPETQYF
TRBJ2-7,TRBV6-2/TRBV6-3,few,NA,TGTGCCAGCAGTGAAGGCCGGGGAGGTCCCTACGAGCAGTACTTC,CASSEGRGGPYEQYF
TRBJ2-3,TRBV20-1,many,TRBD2,TGCAGTGCTACCACTCCGACTAGCGGCTACACAGATACGCAGTATTTT,CSATTPTSGYTDTQYF
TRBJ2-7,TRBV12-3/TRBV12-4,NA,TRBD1,TGTGCCAGCAGTCTAAGCTCCGGGACAGGGGTTTACGAGCAGTACTTC,CASSLSSGTGVYEQYF
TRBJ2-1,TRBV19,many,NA,TGTGCCAGTAGTAACCCTTACGACTCTACCTACAATGAGCAGTTCTTC,CASSNPYDSTYNEQFF
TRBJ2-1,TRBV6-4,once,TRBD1,TGTGCCAGCAGTCCCTTTACTCGGCAGGGGGCCCGGAATGAGAAGTTCTTC,CASSPFTRQGARNEKFF
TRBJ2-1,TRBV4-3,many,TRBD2,TGCGCCAGCAGCCAAGAAGTCCTAGCGGGATTCAATGAGCAGTTCTTC,CASSQEVLAGFNEQFF
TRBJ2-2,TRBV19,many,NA,TGTGCCAGTAGAGCGGGACACCAGAACACCGGGGAGCTGTTTTTT,CASRAGHQNTGELFF
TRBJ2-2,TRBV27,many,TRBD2,TGTGCCAGCAGTTTAAGTAGCGGGAGTAGAACCGGGGAGCTGTTTTTT,CASSLSSGSRTGELFF
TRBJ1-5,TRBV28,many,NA,TGTGCCAGCAGAACGGGAGGGCAGCCCCAGCATTTT,CASRTGGQPQHF
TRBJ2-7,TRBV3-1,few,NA,TGTGCCAGCAGCCACCCTTTCTCGGCCTACGAGCAGTACTTC,CASSHPFSAYEQYF
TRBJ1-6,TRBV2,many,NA,TGTGCCTCCGGGGCTGAACCTAATTCACCCCTCCACTTT,CASGAEPNSPLHF
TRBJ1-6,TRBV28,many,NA,TGTGCCAGCAGAGGTGGTGCTCGATCACCCCTCCACTTT,CASRGGARSPLHF
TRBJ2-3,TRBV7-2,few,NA,TGTGCCAGCAGCTTGAGGACCAGCACAGATACGCAGTATTTT,CASSLRTSTDTQYF
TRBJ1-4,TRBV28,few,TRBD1,TGTGCCAGCAGTTTAAGGGGGCCGGCTGAAAAACTGTTTTTT,CASSLRGPAEKLFF
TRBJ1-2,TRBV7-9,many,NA,TGTGCCAGCAGCTTATCTGGCTATGGCTACACCTTC,CASSLSGYGYTF
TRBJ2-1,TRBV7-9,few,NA,TGTGCCAGCGGACCCATAACAGGGTACAATGAGCAGTTCTTC,CASGPITGYNEQFF
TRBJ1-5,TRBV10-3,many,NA,TGTGCCACCACCGTCCGCCCCGGGGATAATCAGCCCCAGCATTTT,CATTVRPGDNQPQHF
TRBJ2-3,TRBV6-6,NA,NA,TGTGCCAGCAATTGGGGCACAGATACGCAGTATTTT,CASNWGTDTQYF
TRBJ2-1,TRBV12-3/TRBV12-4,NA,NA,TGTGCCAGCAGGGCGAGACTAGGCTTGAATGAGCAGTTCTTC,CASRARLGLNEQFF
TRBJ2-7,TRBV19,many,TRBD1,TGTGCCAGTAGTACCTTGGACAGGGAAGCCTACGAGCAGTACTTC,CASSTLDREAYEQYF
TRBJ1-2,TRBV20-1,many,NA,TGCAGTGCTCTCTCCCCGGAGGGCTATGGCTACACCTTC,CSALSPEGYGYTF
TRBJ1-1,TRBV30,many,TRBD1,TGTGCCTGGAGTTCCCCCGGGACAGGGGTGACTGAAGCTTTCTTT,CAWSSPGTGVTEAFF
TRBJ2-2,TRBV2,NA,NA,NA,CASSLRQRSGELFFF
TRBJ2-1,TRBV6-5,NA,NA,TGTGCCAGCAGCTCCGCCGGGCGGGGAAATAACAATGAGCAGTTCTTC,CASSSAGRGNNNEQFF
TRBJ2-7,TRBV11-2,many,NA,TGTGCCAGCAGCTCCGTCGGGGGCGGCTACGAGCAGTACTTC,CASSSVGGGYEQYF
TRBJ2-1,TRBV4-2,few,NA,TGTGCCAGCAGCGAACCCAGGGCCAATCGTCAGTTCTTC,CASSEPRANRQFF
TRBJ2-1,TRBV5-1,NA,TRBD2,TGCGCCAGCAGCTCTACTAGCGGGGGGGTTGAGCAGTTCTTC,CASSSTSGGVEQFF
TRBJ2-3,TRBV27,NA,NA,TGTGCCAGCAGTCTCACCCACACAGATACGCAGTATTTT,CASSLTHTDTQYF
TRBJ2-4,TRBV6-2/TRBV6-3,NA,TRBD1,TGTGCCAGCAGTCCACCGGGACAGAAGTCGCTAGCCAAAAACATTCAGTACTTC,CASSPPGQKSLAKNIQYF
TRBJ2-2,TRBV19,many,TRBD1,TGTGCCAGTAGTCCAGCAGGGGGCGTCGGGGAGCTGTTTTTT,CASSPAGGVGELFF
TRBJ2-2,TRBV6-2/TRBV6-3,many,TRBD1,TGTGCCAGCAGTTACTCGGTTGTGGACAGGGTAAAGACCGGGGAGCTGTTTTTT,CASSYSVVDRVKTGELFF
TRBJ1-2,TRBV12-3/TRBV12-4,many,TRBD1,TGTGCCAGCAGTGGACAGGGTCTTGGCTACACCTTC,CASSGQGLGYTF
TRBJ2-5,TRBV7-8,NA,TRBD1,TGTGCCAGCAGCTTAGGCTCCAGGGGGCAAGAGACCCAGTACTTC,CASSLGSRGQETQYF
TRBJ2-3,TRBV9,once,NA,TGTGCCAGCAGCGCGCGACAGAGCACAGATACGCAGTATTTT,CASSARQSTDTQYF
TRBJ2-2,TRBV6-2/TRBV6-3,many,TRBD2,TGTGCCAGCAGCCAGGGACTAGCGGCCAACACCGGGGAGCTGTTTTTT,CASSQGLAANTGELFF
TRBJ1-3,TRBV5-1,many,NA,TGCGCCAGCAGCTTGTCTCCCGGGACACAGGCTGGAAACACCATATATTTT,CASSLSPGTQAGNTIYF